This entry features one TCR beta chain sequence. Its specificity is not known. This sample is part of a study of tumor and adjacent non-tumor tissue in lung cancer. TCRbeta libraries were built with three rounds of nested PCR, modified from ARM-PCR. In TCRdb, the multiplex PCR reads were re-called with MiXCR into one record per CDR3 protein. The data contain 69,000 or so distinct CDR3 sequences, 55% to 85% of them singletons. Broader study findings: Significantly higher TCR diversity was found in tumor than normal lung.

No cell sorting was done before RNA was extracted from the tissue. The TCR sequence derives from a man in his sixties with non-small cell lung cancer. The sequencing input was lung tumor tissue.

CDR3 sequence: CYARQRGVRETQYF. The CDR3 DNA reads TGCTATGCTAGACAGCGGGGAGTTAGGGAGACCCAGTACTTC. V gene TRBV20-1 combines with J gene TRBJ2-5, with 7 bases fitting TRBD2. In germline, CDR1 is DFQATT, CDR2 SNEGSKA (reference sequence). This CDR3 contains 14 residues.